Sequencing of this TCR beta chain was carried out in a study of metastatic and nonmetastatic thyroid tumors. Looking at the study overall: Repertoire comparison spanned blood and tumor or nodule tissue of malignant and benign thyroid patients. Regarding the study as a whole: When malignant thyroid tumors were compared with benign nodules, TCR beta diversity was reportedly significantly higher in the malignant tumors. This held in both blood and tumor samples.

This clone was detected many times. Its antigen remains unidentified. Authors' data handling: Building a distant-metastasis classifier for papillary thyroid cancer drew on CDR3 differences across clinicopathological groups. Via MiXCR, TCRdb re-called the PCR reads. TCRdb's processing, not the authors', yielded these V and J calls. The sample includes 15,000 or so clones, 9.5% to 15% of them seen just once. There were no patients who had received any treatment before thyroid surgery. Trimming took 0 bases from V and 3 from J; bases not matched to a gene: 5. The CDR3 sequence is 15 residues long. In germline, CDR1 is SGHTS, CDR2 YDEGEE.

Sequenced input: blood. The V call is TRBV5-8, the J call TRBJ2-5; the match to TRBD1 covers 7 bases. The sequence was collected from a female donor with papillary thyroid cancer or a benign thyroid nodule (not recorded which). Some clones in this sample may be carry-over from other donors' samples. This CDR3 is CASSLEGRGKETQYF. The CDR3 bases are TGTGCCAGCAGCTTGGAGGGCAGGGGGAAAGAGACCCAGTACTTC.